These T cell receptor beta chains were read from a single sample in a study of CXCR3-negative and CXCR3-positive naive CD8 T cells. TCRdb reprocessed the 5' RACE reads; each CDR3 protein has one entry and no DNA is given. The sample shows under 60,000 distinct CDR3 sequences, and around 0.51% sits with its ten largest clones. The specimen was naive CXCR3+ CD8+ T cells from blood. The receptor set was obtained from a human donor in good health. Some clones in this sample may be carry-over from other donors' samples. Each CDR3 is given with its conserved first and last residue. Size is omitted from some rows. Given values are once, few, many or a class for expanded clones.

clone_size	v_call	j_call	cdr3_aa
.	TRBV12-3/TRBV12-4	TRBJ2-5	CASSWAGETQYF
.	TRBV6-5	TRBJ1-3	CASSLYPPSPGNTIYF
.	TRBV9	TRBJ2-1	CASSVEGPAYNEQFF
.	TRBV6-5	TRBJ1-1	CASSYKNTEAFF
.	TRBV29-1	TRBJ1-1	CSVAEGTESEAFF
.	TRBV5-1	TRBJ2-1	CASKKRGGVDEQFF
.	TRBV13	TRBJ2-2	CASSLGRPAGADTGELFF
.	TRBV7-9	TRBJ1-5	CASSLVGVGNQPQHF
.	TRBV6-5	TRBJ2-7	CASSFSPGGNEQYF
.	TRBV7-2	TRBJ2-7	CASSLTAGTSYEQYF
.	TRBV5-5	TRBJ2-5	CASSPGVGGDQETQYF
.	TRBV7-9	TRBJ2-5	CASSPRETAQETQYF
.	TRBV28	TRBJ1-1	CASSPPLTGYIEAFF
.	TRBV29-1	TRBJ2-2	CSVWGLNTGELFF
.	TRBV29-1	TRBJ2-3	CSVVREDTQYF
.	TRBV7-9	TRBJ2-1	CASSGTWDEQFF
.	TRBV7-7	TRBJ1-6	CASSFSVNSPLHF
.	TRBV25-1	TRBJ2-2	CASSPGALTGELFF
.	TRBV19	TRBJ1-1	CASNTGALNTEAFF
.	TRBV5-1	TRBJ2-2	CASSLGYTNTGELFF
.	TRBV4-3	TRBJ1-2	CASSRSPRGDGYTF
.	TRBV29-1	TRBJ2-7	CSVEDSSYEQYF
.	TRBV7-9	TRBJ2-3	CASSLAASDTQYF
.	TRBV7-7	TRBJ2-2	CASSLGLLSGGPKMNTGELFF
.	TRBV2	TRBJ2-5	CASIGSGGKETQYF
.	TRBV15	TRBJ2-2	CATSRDRGQGAGELFF
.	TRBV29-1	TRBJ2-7	CSVETGRPYEQYF
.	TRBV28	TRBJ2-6	CASSPGQGTPLGANVLTF
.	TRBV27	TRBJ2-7	CASGMTGPSYEQYF
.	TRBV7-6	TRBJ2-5	CASSPWSSGVETQYF
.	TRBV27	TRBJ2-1	CASGGGHIDEQFF
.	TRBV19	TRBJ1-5	CATRTGVNSNQPQHF
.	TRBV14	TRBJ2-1	CASSQEARGEHEQFF
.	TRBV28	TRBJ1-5	CASSTSRQANQPQHF
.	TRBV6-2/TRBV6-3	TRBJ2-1	CASSYGLLSHNEQFF
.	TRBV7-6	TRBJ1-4	CASSWGQRATSNEKLFF
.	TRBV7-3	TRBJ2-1	CASSYTGDYNEQFF
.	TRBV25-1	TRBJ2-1	CASSDPGWDNEQFF
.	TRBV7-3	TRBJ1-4	CASSPGTATNEKLFF
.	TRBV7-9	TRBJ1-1	CASSYQGAGPEAFF
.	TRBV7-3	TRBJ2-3	CASSLTPGGADTQYF
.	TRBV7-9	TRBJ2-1	CASSSPWGNEQFF
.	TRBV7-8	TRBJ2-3	CASSWMGTQYF
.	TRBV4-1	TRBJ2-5	CASSQDVEDQETQYF
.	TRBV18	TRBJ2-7	CASSPPGQDFYEQYF
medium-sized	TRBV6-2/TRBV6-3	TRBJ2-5	CASSYGGLRETQYF
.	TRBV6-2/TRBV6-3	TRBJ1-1	CASNYSLVGGPEAFF
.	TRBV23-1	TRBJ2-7	CASSQSGTGVHEQYF
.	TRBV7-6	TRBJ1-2	CASSLGTYYGYTF
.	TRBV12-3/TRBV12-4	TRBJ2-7	CASSFGGPDEQYF